The 25 T cell receptor beta chains below come from one sample, sequenced in a study of blood T cell repertoires in COVID-19. Measured with immunoSEQ multiplex PCR; TCRdb has only the in-frame clones, and not every one. The sample holds 390,000 or so clones; around 89% are singletons and the top ten take about 1%. What was sequenced was PBMCs or T cells enriched from blood (not recorded which). The source is a man aged 18 to 30 who had recovered from COVID-19.

V gene TRBV19 combines with J gene TRBJ2-5; the D gene is possibly TRBD1 (6 bases). Trimming stripped 5 bases from V and 3 bases from J, with 13 bases between. Germline CDR1 and CDR2: LNHDA and SQIVND (reference sequence). The CDR3 has 14 residues. CDR3 residues: CASSRSGGEETQYF. CDR3 nucleotides: TGTGCCAGTAGTCGTTCTGGGGGCGAAGAGACCCAGTACTTC.

The chain recombines TRBV6-1 with TRBJ2-3; tentative D call: TRBD1 (6 bases). The CDR3 length is 14 residues. Between the trimmed V and J ends, which lost 3 bases and 1 base, there was a span of 8 bases. Germline V gives CDR1 MNHNS, CDR2 SASEGT. As DNA, the CDR3 is TGTGCCAGCAGTGACGAGGGGGGCACAGATACGCAGTATTTT. Translating gives CASSDEGGTDTQYF.

The V and J genes are TRBV19 and TRBJ2-7; possibly TRBD2 for D (5 bases). Germline values: CDR1 LNHDA, CDR2 SQIVND (reference sequence). Trimming shortened V by 8 bases and J by 4 bases, and 15 bases separated the two germline ends. The CDR3 contains 13 residues. The CDR3 coding sequence is TGTGCCAGTGGCTGGGGAGAGGAGTACGAGCAGTACTTC. Protein sequence: CASGWGEEYEQYF.

This clone was counted once. V is TRBV3-1 (or the pseudogene TRBV3-2) and J is TRBJ1-4; D is uncertain. The CDR3 has 16 amino acids. V lost 4 bases and J lost 7, with 19 bases in between. Germline assignment: CDR1 LGHDT and CDR2 YNNKEL (reference sequence). The CDR3 protein is CASSPLLGGSGEKLFF. Here the CDR3 DNA reads TGTGCCAGCAGCCCTCTTCTGGGAGGGTCGGGTGAAAAACTGTTTTTT.

CDR3 DNA: TGTGCCAGCAGAGCTAGCGGGACAGATACGCAGTATTTT. This codes for CASRASGTDTQYF. This chain connects TRBV7-2 to TRBJ2-3; 8 nucleotides agree with TRBD2. The J segment lost 3 bases and the V segment lost 6 bases, leaving 2 bases of the junction unmatched. CDR3 length: 13 amino acids. CDR1 is SGHTA, CDR2 FQGNSA, per germline.

This rearrangement joins TRBV5-4 to TRBJ2-6, with 10 nucleotides matching TRBD1. This CDR3 is built from 17 residues. Trimming at V came to 3 bases and at J to 1 base, leaving 4 bases not matched to a gene. CDR1 and CDR2 (germline): SGHNT, YYREEE (reference sequence). Written as DNA, the CDR3 is TGTGCCAGCAGCTCCGGGACAGGGGTATCTGGGGCCAACGTCCTGACTTTC. It specifies CASSSGTGVSGANVLTF. Full variable domain (outside the CDR3, taken from reference TRBV5-4 and TRBJ2-6): ETGVTQSPTHLIKTRGQQVTLRCSSQSGHNTVSWYQQALGQGPQFIFQYYREEENGRGNFPPRFSGLQFPNYSSELNVNALELDDSALYLCASSSGTGVSGANVLTFGAGSRLTVL.

V gene TRBV7-2 combines with J gene TRBJ1-5; 12 bases align to TRBD1. From germline, CDR1 is SGHTA and CDR2 FQGNSA. J was trimmed by 6 bases and V by 6 bases; bases with no gene match: 9. There are 16 residues in the CDR3. DNA of the CDR3: TGTGCCAGCAGTCTCGAGGGGACAGGGGGCGGTCAGCCCCAGCATTTT. Translation: CASSLEGTGGGQPQHF.

The chain combines TRBV7-2 with TRBJ2-3; 10 bases are shared with TRBD2. V lost 5 bases and J lost 5; bases outside the gene matches: 7. The germline V gene has CDR1 SGHTA and CDR2 FQGNSA. The CDR3 has 15 amino acids. The CDR3 region is CASSRSGRVRDTQYF. The CDR3 coding sequence is TGTGCCAGCAGCCGGAGCGGGAGGGTCAGAGATACGCAGTATTTT. Full variable domain (outside the CDR3, taken from reference TRBV7-2 and TRBJ2-3): GAGVSQSPSNKVTEKGKDVELRCDPISGHTALYWYRQSLGQGLEFLIYFQGNSAPDKSGLPSDRFSAERTGGSVSTLTIQRTQQEDSAVYLCASSRSGRVRDTQYFGPGTRLTVL.

The gene calls are TRBV18 and TRBJ1-1; 7 bases fit TRBD1. In germline, CDR1 is KGHSH, CDR2 LQKENI. The J segment lost 8 bases and the V segment lost 6 bases, leaving 9 bases of the junction unmatched. CDR3 size: 13 residues. CDR3 sequence reads: CASSHREQGEAFF. CDR3 nucleotides: TGTGCCAGCTCCCACCGTGAACAGGGGGAAGCTTTCTTT.

In this sample, this clone turned up a few times. The chain couples TRBV6-5 to TRBJ2-7; D gene unclear. The CDR3 length is 11 residues. CDR1 MNHEY and CDR2 SVGAGI come from the germline V gene. V was shortened by 2 bases and J by 13 bases, with 12 bases between the two germline ends. The CDR3 region has the DNA TGTGCCAGCAGTTACGATCTAGGAGCTTACTTC. Amino acids: CASSYDLGAYF.

The chain recombines TRBV3-1 (or the pseudogene TRBV3-2) with TRBJ1-4; D unresolved. Germline CDR1 and CDR2: LGHDT and YNNKEL (reference sequence). The V gene lost 5 bases and the J gene lost 2 bases, with 9 bases spanning the gap. This CDR3 region has 14 residues. The CDR3 spells CASSSIGTNEKLFF. CDR3 in DNA: TGTGCCAGCAGCTCAATCGGGACTAATGAAAAACTGTTTTTT.

The V and J genes are TRBV25-1 and TRBJ1-6; TRBD1 matches 9 bases. V dropped 6 bases and J dropped 10; count of bases not matched to a gene: 7. The germline gives CDR1 MGHDK, CDR2 SYGVNS. The CDR3 is 14 amino acids. Here the CDR3 DNA reads TGTGCCAGCAGGAGACAGGGGGGAGACTCACCCCTCCACTTT. It specifies CASRRQGGDSPLHF.

Only one count was recorded for this clone. The chain links TRBV7-2 to TRBJ2-2; 7 positions match TRBD1. Looked up from germline, CDR1 is SGHTA and CDR2 is FQGNSA. V shed 6 bases, J shed 0 bases, and the junction held 10 bases outside the gene matches. The CDR3 covers 17 residues. CDR3 protein: CASSRPPGTANTGELFF. In nucleotides, the CDR3 is TGTGCCAGCAGTCGACCTCCCGGGACAGCGAACACCGGGGAGCTGTTTTTT.

The chain has TRBV9 and TRBJ2-3, with D unclear. V lost 1 base and J 5 bases, leaving 5 bases between the germline ends. This CDR3 spans 12 amino acids. From germline, CDR1 is SGDLS and CDR2 YYNGEE. CDR3 coding DNA: TGTGCCAGCAGCGTATCCGGAGATACGCAGTATTTT. The encoded protein is CASSVSGDTQYF.

The rearrangement links TRBV4-2 to TRBJ1-2; 7 bases align to TRBD1. The V gene's germline CDR1 is LGHNA and CDR2 YNFKEQ. The junction had 8 bases not matched to a gene; V was cut back by 1 base and J by 6 bases. This CDR3 contains 15 residues. The CDR3, as DNA: TGTGCCAGCAGCCAAGGGTGGATAGGGGGCGATGGCTACACCTTC. Translating gives CASSQGWIGGDGYTF.

The chain couples TRBV19 to TRBJ1-4, with 9 bases fitting TRBD1. Germline V CDR1 and CDR2: LNHDA, SQIVND (reference sequence). The CDR3 runs to 15 residues. Losses at the gene ends were 4 bases for V and 10 bases for J; bases not matched to a gene: 10. The CDR3 region has the DNA TGTGCCAGTAGTAAACCGGGACAGGGATCATCAAAACTGTTTTTT. This codes for CASSKPGQGSSKLFF.

The J gene is TRBJ1-3, the V gene TRBV15; no reliable D call. The CDR3 extends over 16 amino acids. Germline V gene sequence: CDR1 LNHNV, CDR2 YYDKDF (reference sequence). V was shortened by 0 bases and J by 0 bases, with 9 bases between the two germline ends. CDR3 sequence: CATSRDATSSGNTIYF. CDR3 coding DNA: TGTGCCACCAGCAGAGATGCAACTAGCTCTGGAAACACCATATATTTT. Variable domain in full (rest from reference TRBV15 and TRBJ1-3): DAMVIQNPRYQVTQFGKPVTLSCSQTLNHNVMYWYQQKSSQAPKLLFHYYDKDFNNEADTPDNFQSRRPNTSFCFLDIRSPGLGDTAMYLCATSRDATSSGNTIYFGEGSWLTVV.

This chain connects TRBV7-7 to TRBJ2-3, with D possibly being TRBD1 (6 bases). This CDR3 has 16 residues. Germline V gives CDR1 SSHAT, CDR2 FNYEAQ (reference sequence). The V end lost 3 bases, the J end lost 5 bases, and 18 bases lay between the germline ends. CDR3 coding DNA: TGTGCCAGCAGCTTGGGGGCCCTGGGCCGTGGAGATACGCAGTATTTT. Translated: CASSLGALGRGDTQYF.

The V call is TRBV18, the J call TRBJ1-2; D is uncertain. V lost 5 bases and J 0 bases, leaving 16 bases between the germline ends. Germline CDR1 reads KGHSH; CDR2 reads LQKENI. The CDR3 has 16 amino acids. This CDR3 is CASSMQTASANYGYTF. CDR3 bases: TGTGCCAGCTCAATGCAGACTGCCTCAGCTAACTATGGCTACACCTTC.

V gene TRBV12-3 or TRBV12-4 combines with J gene TRBJ1-5; 9 bases are a match to TRBD1. The CDR3 has 13 residues. The junction had 3 bases not matched to a gene; V was cut back by 4 bases and J by 8 bases. Here the CDR3 reads CASSYRGPEPQHF. In DNA, the CDR3 is TGTGCCAGCAGTTACAGGGGGCCGGAGCCCCAGCATTTT.

The chain joins TRBV27 to TRBJ1-2; perhaps TRBD1 as D (5 bases). This CDR3 is 10 amino acids long. Between the trimmed V and J ends, which lost 7 bases and 13 bases, there was a span of 13 bases. From germline, CDR1 is MNHEY and CDR2 SMNVEV (reference sequence). CDR3 loop: CASKGHRITF. Here the CDR3 DNA reads TGTGCCAGCAAAGGACACCGTATCACCTTC.

The rearrangement links TRBV7-3 to TRBJ2-3; 9 nucleotides align to TRBD1. Germline CDR1 is SGHTA and CDR2 is FQGTGA. V gave up 4 bases and J gave up 1 base; unmatched junction bases: 0. This CDR3 spans 14 amino acids. CDR3 DNA: TGTGCCAGCAGCTGGACAGGGGGCACAGATACGCAGTATTTT. Translated, it gives CASSWTGGTDTQYF.

The V and J genes are TRBV4-2 and TRBJ1-1, with TRBD1 as a possible D gene (5 bases). The V end lost 3 bases, the J end lost 2 bases, and 10 bases lay between the germline ends. Germline assignment: CDR1 LGHNA and CDR2 YNFKEQ. The CDR3 totals 14 residues. In DNA form, the CDR3 reads TGTGCCAGCAGCCACGGGACTCAAAACACTGAAGCTTTCTTT. This codes for CASSHGTQNTEAFF.

This rearrangement joins TRBV6-2 or TRBV6-3 to TRBJ1-2; a possible D gene is TRBD1 (6 bases). CDR1 MNHEY and CDR2 SVGEGT come from the germline V gene. The length of the CDR3 is 14 residues. V shed 6 bases and J shed 5 bases, with 16 bases lying between them. The CDR3 region has the DNA TGTGCCAGCAGATACGAACAGGGAAGGTATGGCTACACCTTC. Amino acid sequence: CASRYEQGRYGYTF.

The chain joins TRBV5-1 to TRBJ2-1; weak D call: TRBD1 (7 bases). V gave up 4 bases and J gave up 0 bases, with 14 bases separating them. The CDR3 consists of 16 residues. Germline CDR1 and CDR2: SGHRS and YFSETQ. CDR3 region: CASSRGTVSSYNEQFF. CDR3 in DNA: TGCGCCAGCAGCCGGGGGACAGTCAGCTCCTACAATGAGCAGTTCTTC.